This T cell receptor beta chain derives from a study of blood T cell repertoires in COVID-19. On the study more broadly: Samples of COVID-19 (acute and convalescent) were obtained from the United States, Italy and Spain.

This clone was observed a handful of times. The V gene's germline CDR1 is SGHNT and CDR2 YYREEE (reference sequence). Trimming shortened V by 0 bases and J by 3 bases, and 9 bases separated the two germline ends. The CDR3 length is 14 residues. Study processing details: Nucleated cell counts were estimated from reference gene primer amplification. The assay was immunoSEQ multiplex PCR, and TCRdb's table has in-frame clones only and misses some. That table furnishes V, J and clone size, whereas the DNA furnished D and trimming. The sample lists 200,000 to 250,000 clones, 82% occurring once. The chain joins TRBV5-4 to TRBJ1-2, with D unclear. The TCR was taken from a woman in her sixties who had recovered from COVID-19. Sequenced material: PBMCs or T cells enriched from blood (not recorded which). The CDR3 region is CASSLALQDYGYTF. CDR3 in DNA: TGTGCCAGCAGCTTGGCTCTTCAGGACTATGGCTACACCTTC.